The next 11 T cell receptor beta chains were all read from a single sample in a study of cytomegalovirus exposure and HLA in healthy donors (dated by TCRdb to between 2016 and 2019). Receptor amplification or capture employed the immunoSEQ multiplex PCR assay. For the multiplex PCR, a mixture combining 60 forward primers for TCR Vbeta segments and 13 reverse primers for TCR Jbeta segments was used. TCRdb retrieved this table from immuneACCESS and kept in-frame rearrangements only. Not all clones are present; in checked studies, unresolved V genes account for under half, and no reason is known for the remainder. For this sample there are some 85,000 clones; 77% appear just once. Of the sample, 3.7% falls within the top ten clones. The specimen sequenced was PBMCs. These receptors all come from a man under 40 in good health and CMV-seronegative.

The chain employs TRBV7-8 and TRBJ1-4; 8 nucleotides align to TRBD1. V shed 5 bases and J 8 bases; nucleotides not matched to a gene: 7. Germline V gene sequence: CDR1 SGHVS, CDR2 FQNEAQ. This CDR3 spans 14 amino acids. CDR3 amino acids: CASSVRGHWEKLFF. Written as DNA, the CDR3 is TGTGCCAGCAGCGTCAGGGGGCACTGGGAAAAACTGTTTTTT.

The V call is TRBV6-6, the J call TRBJ1-1, with 8 bases that match TRBD1. In germline, CDR1 is MNHNY, CDR2 SVGAGI (reference sequence). The CDR3 runs 16 residues. J lost 4 bases, V lost 7 bases, and 14 bases had no gene match. CDR3 nucleotides: TGTGCCAGCACGCAGGGGGCGCCCGTGGTGGGCACTGAAGCTTTCTTT. This sequence encodes CASTQGAPVVGTEAFF.

CDR3 nucleotide sequence: TGCGCCAGCAGCCAAACCATCGACACGCTCGGGGGGACCGGGGAGCTGTTTTTT. Amino acid sequence: CASSQTIDTLGGTGELFF. The genes are TRBV5-1 and TRBJ2-2; the match to TRBD2 covers 7 bases. Germline CDR1 and CDR2: SGHRS and YFSETQ. The trim removed 4 bases at V and 5 bases at J, leaving 17 bases unmatched. The CDR3 runs 18 residues.

V is TRBV30 and J is TRBJ2-6; TRBD2 matches 8 bases. Trimming cost V 5 bases and J 3 bases; bases outside gene matches: 6. The CDR3 contains 15 residues. Germline CDR1 reads GTSNPN; CDR2 reads SVGIG (reference sequence). The CDR3 nucleotides are TGTGCCTGGGCCGGGGGGGGAGGTGGGGCCAACGTCCTGACTTTC. Translating it yields CAWAGGGGGANVLTF.

This clone showed up just once. The chain links TRBV18 to TRBJ1-1; D is possibly TRBD1 (6 bases). Per germline, CDR1 KGHSH and CDR2 LQKENI. This CDR3 has 16 amino acids. V was shortened by 4 bases and J by 2 bases, with 17 bases between the two germline ends. CDR3 loop: CASSRGAAGANTEAFF. The CDR3 DNA sequence: TGTGCCAGCTCACGGGGGGCGGCGGGGGCCAACACTGAAGCTTTCTTT.

V is TRBV29-1 and J is TRBJ2-7; 9 nucleotides match TRBD2. J was trimmed by 4 bases and V by 7 bases; bases with no gene match: 8. CDR1 and CDR2 from the germline V gene are SQVTM and ANQGSEA. CDR3 size: 13 residues. CDR3 region: CSAETSGEYEQYF. For the CDR3, the DNA is TGCAGCGCGGAGACTAGCGGAGAGTACGAGCAGTACTTC.

V usage is TRBV30 and J usage is TRBJ1-1; 10 bases fit TRBD1. The V segment lost 4 bases and the J segment 2 bases; nucleotides outside the gene matches: 7. CDR3 length: 15 amino acids. From germline, CDR1 is GTSNPN and CDR2 SVGIG (reference sequence). CDR3 DNA sequence: TGTGCCTGGACCCTCCGGGACAGGGGTAACACTGAAGCTTTCTTT. Translation gives CAWTLRDRGNTEAFF.

The V call is TRBV7-2, the J call TRBJ1-1; D is uncertain. Trimming left V 5 bases short and J 1 base short, with 5 bases between. Germline CDR1 and CDR2: SGHTA and FQGNSA. CDR3 length: 12 amino acids. CDR3 region: CASSVRNTEAFF. CDR3 DNA: TGTGCCAGCAGCGTCCGGAACACTGAAGCTTTCTTT.

This sequence joins TRBV11-2 and TRBJ1-5; 7 nucleotides align to TRBD1. The germline V gene has CDR1 SGHAT and CDR2 FQNNGV. Unmatched junction bases numbered 5, after V lost 5 bases and J lost 4 bases. CDR3 size: 14 residues. The DNA of the CDR3 is TGTGCCAGCAGCCCCGGGACAGCTAATCAGCCCCAGCATTTT. Its protein is CASSPGTANQPQHF.

The chain joins TRBV6-4 to TRBJ2-3; tentatively, D is TRBD2 (5 bases). The CDR3 consists of 15 residues. Germline assignment: CDR1 MRHNA and CDR2 SNTAGT. The V end lost 4 bases, the J end lost 4 bases, and 15 bases lay between the germline ends. CDR3 nucleotide sequence: TGTGCCAGCAGTGTAACGCTAGCCCTCGCAGATACGCAGTATTTT. This translates into CASSVTLALADTQYF.

The chain employs TRBV28 and TRBJ2-5; 11 nucleotides align to TRBD2. Germline V lookup: CDR1 MDHEN, CDR2 SYDVKM. The CDR3 is 15 amino acids. V gave up 5 bases and J gave up 2 bases; unmatched junction bases: 4. CDR3 in DNA: TGTGCCAGCAGTCCCTCTAGCGGGGGGCAAGAGACCCAGTACTTC. This gives the protein CASSPSSGGQETQYF.